What follows are 15 T cell receptor beta chains derived from one specimen sequenced in a study of blood T cell repertoires in COVID-19. Libraries were prepared by immunoSEQ multiplex PCR; TCRdb keeps only in-frame clonotypes and omits some of them. The sample holds 45,000 to 60,000 clones, about 86% seen once. Material for sequencing was peripheral blood. These receptors all stem from a man aged 65 to 85 with active COVID-19.

This clone was observed once. This chain joins TRBV14 and TRBJ1-2; D is possibly TRBD1 (5 bases). Germline V gene lookup returns CDR1 SGHDN and CDR2 FVKESK. The CDR3 has 16 amino acids. Between the trimmed V and J ends, which lost 0 bases and 4 bases, there was a span of 15 bases. CDR3 protein: CASSQDRNPRVYGYTF. For the CDR3, the DNA is TGTGCCAGCAGCCAAGATAGGAACCCCAGGGTCTATGGCTACACCTTC.

The rearrangement joins TRBV6-2 or TRBV6-3 to TRBJ2-7; D ambiguous. This CDR3 spans 13 amino acids. Trimming stripped 5 bases from V and 3 bases from J, with 11 bases between. Looked up from germline, CDR1 is MNHEY and CDR2 is SVGEGT. The CDR3 protein is CASSQSIIYEQYF. The CDR3 coding sequence is TGTGCCAGCAGTCAGTCGATTATCTACGAGCAGTACTTC.

J is TRBJ2-7 and V is TRBV12-5; no reliable D call. This CDR3 region has 12 residues. Germline V gene lookup returns CDR1 LGHNT and CDR2 FRNRAP. The V end lost 0 bases, the J end lost 6 bases, and 6 bases lay between the germline ends. This CDR3 reads CASGLVYFEQYF. For the CDR3, the DNA is TGTGCTAGTGGTTTGGTGTACTTCGAGCAGTACTTC.

The genes are TRBV7-9 and TRBJ2-3; the D gene is possibly TRBD2 (5 bases). Germline V CDR1 and CDR2: SEHNR, FQNEAQ (reference sequence). CDR3 length: 16 residues. With 4 bases removed from V and 3 bases from J, the gap between germline ends came to 17 bases. The CDR3 here is CASSSDFSVGTDTQYF. CDR3 nucleotides: TGTGCCAGCAGCTCGGACTTCTCGGTCGGTACAGATACGCAGTATTTT. Filled out from reference TRBV7-9 and TRBJ2-3, the complete variable domain reads DTGVSQNPRHKITKRGQNVTFRCDPISEHNRLYWYRQTLGQGPEFLTYFQNEAQLEKSRLLSDRFSAERPKGSFSTLEIQRTEQGDSAMYLCASSSDFSVGTDTQYFGPGTRLTVL.

The chain carries TRBV4-2 and TRBJ1-2; maybe TRBD1 (5 bases). The germline V gene has CDR1 LGHNA and CDR2 YNFKEQ. The CDR3 totals 17 residues. V was trimmed by 4 bases and J by 4 bases, leaving 22 bases between them. CDR3 in DNA: TGTGCCAGCAGCCGCCATCTCGGGGGGGGACCGTCCTATGGCTACACCTTC. Residues: CASSRHLGGGPSYGYTF.

This sequence joins TRBV5-4 and TRBJ1-2; TRBD1 agrees at 7 bases. J was trimmed by 4 bases and V by 6 bases; bases with no gene match: 6. Germline lookup yields CDR1 SGHNT and CDR2 YYREEE (reference sequence). There are 13 residues in the CDR3. The DNA of the CDR3 is TGTGCCAGCAACCGAGGGGGCAGCTATGGCTACACCTTC. Translation gives CASNRGGSYGYTF.

This clone occurred a few times. The V and J genes are TRBV5-1 and TRBJ2-7; D is perhaps TRBD2 (6 bases). V was trimmed by 0 bases and J by 3 bases, leaving 10 bases between them. This CDR3 is 14 amino acids long. The germline V gene encodes CDR1 SGHRS and CDR2 YFSETQ. CDR3 loop: CASSLVAGSYEQYF. As DNA, the CDR3 is TGCGCCAGCAGCTTGGTCGCGGGGAGCTACGAGCAGTACTTC.

This clone has just a few counts. The genes are TRBV11-3 and TRBJ1-6; possibly TRBD1 for D (6 bases). Trimming took 5 bases from V and 10 from J, leaving 12 bases between them. The CDR3 length is 13 residues. Germline loops: CDR1 SGHNT, CDR2 YENEEA. The CDR3 loop is CASSPGERSPLHF. The CDR3 region has the DNA TGTGCCAGCAGCCCAGGGGAACGGTCACCCCTCCACTTT.

J is TRBJ2-2 and V is TRBV29-1; 8 positions agree with TRBD2. CDR1 is SQVTM and CDR2 is ANQGSEA in the germline V gene. The CDR3 spans 17 residues. Trimming removed 5 bases from V and 4 bases from J; junction bases left unmatched: 15. The CDR3 region is CSVRPRGAGAATGELFF. The CDR3 bases are TGCAGCGTTCGCCCGAGAGGAGCGGGGGCGGCCACCGGGGAGCTGTTTTTT.

This rearrangement joins TRBV2 to TRBJ1-2, with 9 nucleotides matching TRBD1. This CDR3 has 13 residues. Germline trimming cut 4 bases from V and 6 bases from J; bases unmatched to any gene: 3. Germline V gives CDR1 SNHLY, CDR2 FYNNEI. CDR3 DNA sequence: TGTGCCAGCAGTGCGGACAGGGGTGATGGCTACACCTTC. The encoded protein is CASSADRGDGYTF.

The chain carries TRBV15 and TRBJ2-7; 10 bases line up with TRBD1. Trimming removed 5 bases from V and 2 bases from J; junction bases left unmatched: 6. This CDR3 has 15 amino acids. Germline CDR1 LNHNV, CDR2 YYDKDF (reference sequence). For the CDR3, the DNA is TGTGCCACCAGCTATCGACAGGGGGCTACCTACGAGCAGTACTTC. Its protein is CATSYRQGATYEQYF.

The CDR3: CASSYQRGGHNEQFF. Written as DNA, the CDR3 is TGTGCCAGCAGTTACCAGCGGGGGGGCCACAATGAGCAGTTCTTC. The chain combines TRBV6-5 with TRBJ2-1; TRBD2 matches at 10 bases. V shed 2 bases, J shed 5 bases, and the junction held 3 bases outside the gene matches. Germline V lookup: CDR1 MNHEY, CDR2 SVGAGI. The CDR3 is 15 residues long.

This sequence joins TRBV24-1 and TRBJ2-7, with 7 bases that match TRBD1. Trimming cost V 5 bases and J 3 bases; bases outside gene matches: 15. Germline loops: CDR1 KGHDR, CDR2 SFDVKD. The CDR3 is made up of 17 amino acids. This chain's CDR3 is CATSASPGQSVIYEQYF. Here the CDR3 DNA reads TGTGCCACCAGTGCTTCTCCGGGACAGTCAGTTATCTACGAGCAGTACTTC.

The rearrangement uses TRBV24-1 and TRBJ2-7; a possible D gene is TRBD1 (6 bases). V lost 0 bases to trimming and J lost 6 bases, with 8 bases between them. The CDR3 runs 13 residues. Germline V lookup: CDR1 KGHDR, CDR2 SFDVKD. CDR3 loop: CATSDLATGEQYF. The CDR3 DNA reads TGTGCCACCAGTGATTTGGCGACAGGCGAGCAGTACTTC.

The chain uses TRBV3-1 (or the pseudogene TRBV3-2) and TRBJ2-1; 14 positions agree with TRBD2. The CDR3 is 18 amino acids. The germline V gene encodes CDR1 LGHDT and CDR2 YNNKEL (reference sequence). With V trimmed by 2 bases and J by 3 bases, 6 bases remained unmatched. CDR3 bases: TGTGCCAGCAGCCAACCGGGACTAGCGGGGGACGTCTACAATGAGCAGTTCTTC. This translates into CASSQPGLAGDVYNEQFF.